This TCR beta chain was documented in a study of CD8 T cells in Susac syndrome. With random hexamers, reverse transcription was performed on about 0.5 to 1 ug of RNA. Each CDR3 protein is one row after TCRdb ran MiXCR on the immunoSEQ multiplex PCR reads. The profile shows about 140,000 distinct CDR3 sequences, 95% of them singletons. This receptor was taken from a human donor with Susac syndrome. Sequenced sample: CD4+ T cells from PBMCs.

Written as DNA, the CDR3 is TGCGCCAGCAGCCAAGAACCGGGCCGCCAAGAGACCCAGTACTTC. It codes for CASSQEPGRQETQYF. The chain recombines TRBV4-3 with TRBJ2-5; D gene ambiguous. The CDR3 has 15 residues. Germline CDR1 LGHNA, CDR2 YSLEER. The V end lost 0 bases, the J end lost 1 base, and 9 bases lay between the germline ends.